This TCR beta chain was sequenced for a study of memory CD4+ T cells and cytomegalovirus serostatus. Study background: Of the healthy Belgian adults, several were CMV seropositive and around 22 seronegative.

Concerning this clone: Antigen specificity is unknown.

Single viable CD3+CD4+CD8-CD45RO+ cells were sorted as the memory CD4+ T cells. CMV serostatus came from serum IgG against pp150, pp28, p38, p52. The germline V and J ends were trimmed by 1 base and 7 bases, with 17 bases remaining between them. Germline V gene sequence: CDR1 SEHNR, CDR2 FQNEAQ (reference sequence). The CDR3 length is 16 residues. Points from the study as a whole: About 40% of the roughly 160 known CMV-associated TCRbeta sequences appeared in CD4+ memory.

The protocol was immunoSEQ multiplex PCR, while the TCRdb copy is restricted to in-frame clones and leaves out a portion. The table includes 50,000 to 65,000 clones, over 70% detected once. The V gene is TRBV7-9, the J gene TRBJ1-5; possibly TRBD1 for D (5 bases). Sequenced material: memory CD4+ T cells from blood. This sequence was found in an adult in good health and CMV-seropositive. For the CDR3, the DNA is TGTGCCAGCAGCTTAGGGTCAGGCAGGGCCAGCCAGCCCCAGCATTTT. Translated, it gives CASSLGSGRASQPQHF.